This T cell receptor (beta chain) emerged from a study of T cell responses to AZD1222 COVID-19 vaccine. General study points: Recipients of AZD1222 seropositive at baseline numbered only 5 to 7.

In the case of this clone: Its antigen is unknown.

Method: immunoSEQ multiplex PCR; TCRdb's copy keeps in-frame clones and lacks some. The table records 210,000 or so clones, 90% to 95% of them present only once. With V trimmed by 9 bases and J by 3 bases, 10 bases remained unmatched. This CDR3 contains 14 residues. This rearrangement joins TRBV23-1 to TRBJ1-1; 7 bases map to TRBD1. Being an ORF, TRBV23-1 has a function that is uncertain. This specimen was peripheral blood, taken on day 0 of MenACWY control vaccination. The sequence came from an adult in good health. The CDR3 loop is CARGVRGPYTEAFF. The CDR3 DNA sequence: TGCGCCAGGGGTGTGAGGGGGCCTTACACTGAAGCTTTCTTT.